The TCR beta chain described here comes from a study of cytomegalovirus exposure and HLA in healthy donors (dated by TCRdb to about 2017). Regarding the complete study: An earlier analysis of approximately 550 of the donors reported approximately 300 Gb of sequence data and 117 million unique TCR beta sequences from about 200 million T cells. The study aimed to test whether signatures of past pathogen exposure could be identified by cataloging public T cell receptors. Besides the first cohort of around 670 subjects, a separate validation cohort made up of roughly 120 different subjects was used. The T cell repertoires of some 670 subjects were profiled by immunosequencing and related to cytomegalovirus serostatus. To predict cytomegalovirus infection status, the study combined high-throughput TCR immunosequencing, statistical association of individual TCRs with disease status, and machine learning. An early release covering about 600 HLA-typed donors comprised roughly 300 gigabases of sequencing data and around 80 million unique TCR sequences. In a later analysis, previously published TCR beta repertoires from about 670 donors were re-analyzed and high-resolution HLA genotyping was added so that TCR occurrence patterns could be studied. Rather than using new phenotypic data, the later analysis identified candidate immune exposures from TCR beta sequences and from how often those sequences occurred across donors. Of the approximately 400 genotyped donors, 65% to 90% fell in the genetic ancestry cluster associated with self-reported Caucasian donors. HLA typing covered class I and class II loci at four-digit resolution. About five DR-DQ haplotypes were handled as single units for association and clustering, since linkage in the cohort was strong. Donor age, sex, ethnicity and CMV serostatus were compiled alongside the repertoire data. Among 350 to 400 genotyped donors of the cohort, an average of about 240,000 unique TCR beta nucleotide sequences were sequenced per donor, 15% to 20% of them non-productive. In an earlier analysis of a few hundred of the donors, high-throughput TCR beta sequencing was used to judge whether each TCR beta V gene segment behaved as functional or pseudogenic. A later genetic analysis took genome-wide SNP genotypes for about three fifths of the roughly 670 donors and used that subset as a discovery cohort. The number of typed donors differed by locus: about 620-640 for A, B, C, DRB1 and DQB1; roughly 510 for DQA1; approximately 600 for DPA1; and around 450 for DPB1. All discovery cohort repertoires had been generated on a single sequencing platform.

The table lists this clone with a few counts. Its recognized antigen is unknown. There are no base qualities to consult, and no much larger clone falls within one base. The germline V gene yields MGHRA for CDR1 and YSYEKL for CDR2. Inclusive of the bounding cysteine and phenylalanine, the CDR3 is 17 residues long. Only CDR3 DNA is held: 51 bases, read in frame from base 1. Compared with germline, V lacks 3 bases and J lacks 6 bases; bases without a gene match: 13. The cohort consisted of hundreds of healthy bone marrow donors. Cohort members were all nominally healthy when sampled, although unrecorded immune exposures were likely present. The donor tested CMV seropositive and was one of the 289 seropositive cohort members. A peripheral blood sample was provided by each donor, and peripheral blood mononuclear cells were used for TCR beta sequencing. Genomic DNA was extracted from the blood cell samples with the Qiagen DNeasy Blood Extraction Kit.

The library was generated by the immunoSEQ multiplex PCR assay. A mixture of 60 forward primers for TCR Vbeta segments and 13 reverse primers for TCR Jbeta segments was used in the multiplex PCR. The CDR3 region of rearranged TCR beta genes was amplified from genomic DNA by a multiplex PCR assay. The Illumina HiSeq System was used to sequence the amplified TCR beta libraries as 87-base-pair reads. Under the source paper's analysis protocol: In a later analysis, some 80 million unique TCR beta chains were counted across the approximately 670 repertoires, and around 10 million of these chains were shared by at least two donors. A nearest-neighbor algorithm error-corrected the raw reads and collapsed the reads into unique sequences, merging closely related sequences to remove PCR and sequencing errors. CDR3 sequences were aligned to IMGT reference sequences to assign V, D and J gene segments. For a sequence to be retained, at least a six-nucleotide match to both a V gene segment and a J gene segment was required. A rearrangement counted as productive if the CDR3 had no stop codons and remained in frame with V and J, and every other rearrangement counted as non-productive. Following IMGT convention, CDR3 was defined as the stretch from the second conserved V-encoded cysteine up to the conserved J-encoded phenylalanine. Sequences without an unambiguous match to a single V gene segment were excluded from the earlier analysis of a few hundred of the donors. In an earlier analysis of several hundred of the donors, V segments were called functional above 56.7% productive rearrangements and were called segregating when the between-donor standard deviation exceeded 5%. To diagnose cytomegalovirus status from the catalog of TCR beta chain sequences, a statistical classification framework was built. In a later analysis, V and J genes were assigned by comparing TCR nucleotide sequences against IMGT/GENE-DB human TR gene sequences. The TCRdist pipeline was used in a later analysis to assign CDR3 sequences and most-parsimonious VDJ recombination scenarios. In a later analysis, each TCR beta chain was defined by its CDR3 amino acid sequence together with its V-gene family, and reads without a unique V-gene family were excluded. To address suspected cross-contamination and a sequencing artifact, a later analysis removed a few hundred highly shared, low-generation-probability nucleotide sequences. In a later analysis, a clonal expansion index for each public chain was calculated from normalized within-repertoire ranks of inferred template counts. Generation probabilities in a later analysis came from a VDJ recombination model fitted to out-of-frame rearrangements, and those results were checked against IGoR. Hypergeometric tests were used in a later analysis to score TCR-TCR, TCR-HLA and TCR-CMV co-occurrence, with a repertoire-size bias correction applied to the TCR pairs. False discovery rates were estimated in a later analysis by permuting HLA or CMV assignments 20 times. In a later analysis, co-occurring TCRs were grouped using DBSCAN, with TCRdist sequence similarity added in when clustering inside HLA-allele-positive subsets. Repertoires with fewer than 30,000 or more than 120,000 public chains were left out of co-occurrence clustering, as were five repertoires with anomalous nucleotide sharing. Drawn from immuneACCESS, this table holds only the in-frame rearrangements with V and J called that TCRdb kept. Clones are partly lost; checked studies trace under half to an unresolved V gene and leave the rest unexplained. That table supplies the V and J calls and clone size; D and trimming were determined from the DNA. Within this sample are 150,000 to 200,000 clones, with about three quarters of them counted one time only. The leading ten clones occupy 2.5% to 3.5% of the sample.

What the research found in general, with its limitations: In a later analysis, several top co-occurrence clusters were reported to appear linked to parvovirus B19, influenza, CMV and Epstein-Barr virus. Around 16 rarely observed V segments, including chromosome 9 orphons, were excluded from the earlier analysis of about 610 of the donors because counts were too low. A further reported finding was that TCR beta sequences accurately predicted the HLA-A and HLA-B alleles for most subjects in the first cohort. In vitro tests confirmed that a few of the cytomegalovirus-associated TCR beta chains recognize cytomegalovirus antigens. Most TCR sequences were observed very rarely across donors, whereas some public TCRs were present in many individuals. A cluster of highly shared sequence variants was judged likely to represent a technical artifact of the sequencing pipeline. In an earlier analysis of some 500 of the donors, most TCR beta V segments appeared in productive rearrangements about 90% or about 30% of the time, broadly matching IMGT annotations. The authors suggested that the approach could potentially be extended to other disease states and immunological phenotypes. A later genetic analysis reported fewer N-insertions in productive TCRs among donors in an Asian-associated ancestry cluster than the roughly 640-donor mean. CMV serostatus was the only immune exposure information available for the cohort. A total of 150 or so TCR beta chains were listed by the study as associated with cytomegalovirus. The 87-base-pair reads could not distinguish some IMGT-functional V segments, including TRBV6-2 and TRBV6-3, so those segments were excluded. A later analysis associated about 17,000 TCR beta sequences with specific HLA alleles at a false discovery rate of 0.05. Correlated functional status among segregating V segments might be attributable to linkage disequilibrium, but an unknown experimental factor could not be ruled out. A later analysis found that most CMV-associated TCR beta chains appeared HLA-restricted, with HLA associations seemingly driven largely by CMV exposure. Roughly uniform sequencing depth across donors was assumed in presence/absence analyses, although this assumption may not hold. When HLA alleles, especially DR and DQ, strongly co-occurred, attributing TCR associations to individual alleles was difficult. According to a later analysis, TCR association rates differed among HLA loci, with DRB1 alleles showing the most associated TCRs and HLA-C alleles showing the fewest. In a later genetic analysis, a missense DCLRE1C variant was associated with V-gene and J-gene trimming of TCR beta chains, and the association was replicated in an independent cohort. The classifier was reported to diagnose cytomegalovirus status with high specificity and sensitivity in both the original cohort and the validation cohort. Compared with equally common non-associated chains, HLA-associated TCR beta chains in a later analysis were more clonally expanded and had lower generation probabilities. This cohort had only TCR beta chains sequenced, and the lack of alpha or paired-chain data limited which features could be detected. Because HLA typing was missing for some donors at each locus, association tests included only the typed subset.

This TCR derives from a woman between 50 and 59 years old in good health and CMV-seropositive. Rearrangement joined TRBV4-1 to TRBJ2-2, with TRBD1 matching 7 junction bases. Sequencing was performed on PBMCs. Read as DNA, the sequence is TGCGCCAGCAGCCACCTCTCCGGGACAGCGAGCCCCGGGGAGCTGTTTTTT. Translated, it reads CASSHLSGTASPGELFF.